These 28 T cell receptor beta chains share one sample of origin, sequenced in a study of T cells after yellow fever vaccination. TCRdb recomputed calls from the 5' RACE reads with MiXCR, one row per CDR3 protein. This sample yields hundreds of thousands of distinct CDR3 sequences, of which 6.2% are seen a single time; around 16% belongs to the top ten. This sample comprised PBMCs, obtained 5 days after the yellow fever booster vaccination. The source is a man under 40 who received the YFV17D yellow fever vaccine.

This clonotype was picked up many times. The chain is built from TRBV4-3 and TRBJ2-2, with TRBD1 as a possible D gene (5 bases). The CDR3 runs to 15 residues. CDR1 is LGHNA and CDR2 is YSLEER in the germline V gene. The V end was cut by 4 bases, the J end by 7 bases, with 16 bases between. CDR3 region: CASSPLQGSSGELFF. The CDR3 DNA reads TGCGCCAGCAGCCCCCTCCAGGGATCAAGCGGGGAGCTGTTTTTT.

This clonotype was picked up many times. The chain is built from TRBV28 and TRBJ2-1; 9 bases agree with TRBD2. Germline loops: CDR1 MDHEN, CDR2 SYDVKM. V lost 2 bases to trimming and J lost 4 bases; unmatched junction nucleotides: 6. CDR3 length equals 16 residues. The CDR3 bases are TGTGCCAGCAGTTTAATGACTAGCGGACCTTACAATGAGCAGTTCTTC. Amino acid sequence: CASSLMTSGPYNEQFF. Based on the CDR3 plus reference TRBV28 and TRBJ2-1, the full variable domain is DVKVTQSSRYLVKRTGEKVFLECVQDMDHENMFWYRQDPGLGLRLIYFSYDVKMKEKGDIPEGYSVSREKKERFSLILESASTNQTSMYLCASSLMTSGPYNEQFFGPGTRLTVL.

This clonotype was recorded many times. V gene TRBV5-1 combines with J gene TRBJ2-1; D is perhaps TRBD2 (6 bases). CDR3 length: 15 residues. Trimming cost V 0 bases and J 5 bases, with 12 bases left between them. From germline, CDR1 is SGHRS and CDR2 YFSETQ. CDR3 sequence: CASSLVRENHNEQFF. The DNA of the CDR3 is TGCGCCAGCAGCTTGGTACGGGAGAATCACAATGAGCAGTTCTTC.

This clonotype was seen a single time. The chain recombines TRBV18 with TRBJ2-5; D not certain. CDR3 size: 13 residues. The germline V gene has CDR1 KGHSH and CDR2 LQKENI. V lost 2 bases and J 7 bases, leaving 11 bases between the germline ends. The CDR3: CASSPGLHGTQYF. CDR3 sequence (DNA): TGTGCCAGCTCACCAGGGCTGCACGGGACCCAGTACTTC.

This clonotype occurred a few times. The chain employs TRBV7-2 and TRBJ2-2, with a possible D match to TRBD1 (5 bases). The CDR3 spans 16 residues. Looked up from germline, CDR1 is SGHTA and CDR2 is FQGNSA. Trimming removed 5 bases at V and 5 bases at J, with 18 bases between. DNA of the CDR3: TGTGCCAGCAGCGAGTACACGGCCAAGGGGACCGGGGAGCTGTTTTTT. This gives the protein CASSEYTAKGTGELFF.

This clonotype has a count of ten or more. The CDR3 DNA reads TGTGCCAGCAGCTTAGGGGGCTGGAGCGCTAATGAGCAGTTCTTC. Its translation is CASSLGGWSANEQFF. The chain joins TRBV11-2 to TRBJ2-1; the D gene is possibly TRBD1 (5 bases). CDR1 and CDR2 (germline): SGHAT, FQNNGV. V gave up 1 base and J gave up 7 bases, with 14 bases separating them. CDR3 length equals 15 residues. Based on the CDR3 plus reference TRBV11-2 and TRBJ2-1, the full variable domain is EAGVAQSPRYKIIEKRQSVAFWCNPISGHATLYWYQQILGQGPKLLIQFQNNGVVDDSQLPKDRFSAERLKGVDSTLKIQPAKLEDSAVYLCASSLGGWSANEQFFGPGTRLTVL.

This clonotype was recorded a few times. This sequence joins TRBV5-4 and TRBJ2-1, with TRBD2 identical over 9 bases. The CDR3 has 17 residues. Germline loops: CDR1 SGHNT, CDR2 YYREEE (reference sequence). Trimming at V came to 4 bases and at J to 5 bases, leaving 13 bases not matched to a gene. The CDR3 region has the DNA TGTGCCAGCAGCAGAAAGGGGTCAGGGACTAGCAACAATGAGCAGTTCTTC. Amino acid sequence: CASSRKGSGTSNNEQFF.

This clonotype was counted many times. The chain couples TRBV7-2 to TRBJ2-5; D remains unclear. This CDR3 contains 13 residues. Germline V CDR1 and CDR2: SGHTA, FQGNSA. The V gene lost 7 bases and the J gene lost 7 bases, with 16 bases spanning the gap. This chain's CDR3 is CASTTAYLGTQYF. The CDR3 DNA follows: TGTGCCAGCACCACAGCCTATTTAGGGACCCAGTACTTC.

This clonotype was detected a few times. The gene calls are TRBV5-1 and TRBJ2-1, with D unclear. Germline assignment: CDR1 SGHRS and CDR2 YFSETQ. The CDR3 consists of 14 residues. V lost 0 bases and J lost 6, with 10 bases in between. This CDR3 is CASSLEYRSNEQFF. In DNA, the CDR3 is TGCGCCAGCAGCTTGGAGTATCGTAGCAATGAGCAGTTCTTC.

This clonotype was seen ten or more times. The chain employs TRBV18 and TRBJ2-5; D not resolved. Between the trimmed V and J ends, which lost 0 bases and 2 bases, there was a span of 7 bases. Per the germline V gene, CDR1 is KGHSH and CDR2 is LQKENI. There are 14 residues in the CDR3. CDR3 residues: CASSPPVLQETQYF. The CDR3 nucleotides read TGTGCCAGCTCACCACCGGTCCTTCAAGAGACCCAGTACTTC.

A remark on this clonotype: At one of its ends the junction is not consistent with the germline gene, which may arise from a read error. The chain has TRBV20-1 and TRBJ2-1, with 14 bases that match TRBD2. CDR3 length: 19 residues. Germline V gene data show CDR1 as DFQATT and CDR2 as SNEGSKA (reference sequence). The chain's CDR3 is CCAWGPGLAGVSSYNEQFF. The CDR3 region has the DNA TGCTGTGCTTGGGGCCCGGGACTAGCGGGAGTGAGCTCCTACAATGAGCAGTTCTTC.

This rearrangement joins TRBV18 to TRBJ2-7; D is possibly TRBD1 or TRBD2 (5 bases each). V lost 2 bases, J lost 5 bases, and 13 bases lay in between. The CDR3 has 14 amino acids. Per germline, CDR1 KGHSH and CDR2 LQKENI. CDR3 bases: TGTGCCAGCTCACCAGTGGGGGTGAACGACGAGCAGTACTTC. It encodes CASSPVGVNDEQYF.

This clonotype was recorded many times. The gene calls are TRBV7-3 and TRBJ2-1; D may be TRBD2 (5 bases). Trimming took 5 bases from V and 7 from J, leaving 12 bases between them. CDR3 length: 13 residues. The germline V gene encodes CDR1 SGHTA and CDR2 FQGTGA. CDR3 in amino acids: CASSPGSVNEQFF. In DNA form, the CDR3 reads TGTGCCAGCAGCCCTGGTAGCGTGAATGAGCAGTTCTTC.

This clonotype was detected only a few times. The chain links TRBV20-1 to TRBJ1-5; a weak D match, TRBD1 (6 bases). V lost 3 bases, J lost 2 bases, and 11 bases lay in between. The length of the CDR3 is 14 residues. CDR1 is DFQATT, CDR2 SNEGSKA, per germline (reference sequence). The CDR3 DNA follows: TGCAGTGCTAGTAAGGGGGGCGGCAATCAGCCCCAGCATTTT. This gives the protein CSASKGGGNQPQHF.

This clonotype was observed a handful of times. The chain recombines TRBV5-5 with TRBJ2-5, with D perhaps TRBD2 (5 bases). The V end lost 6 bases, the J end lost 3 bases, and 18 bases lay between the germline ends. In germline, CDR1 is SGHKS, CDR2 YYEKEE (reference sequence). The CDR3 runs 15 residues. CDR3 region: CASNLVGSLKETQYF. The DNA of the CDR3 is TGTGCCAGCAACCTCGTTGGGAGTCTAAAAGAGACCCAGTACTTC.

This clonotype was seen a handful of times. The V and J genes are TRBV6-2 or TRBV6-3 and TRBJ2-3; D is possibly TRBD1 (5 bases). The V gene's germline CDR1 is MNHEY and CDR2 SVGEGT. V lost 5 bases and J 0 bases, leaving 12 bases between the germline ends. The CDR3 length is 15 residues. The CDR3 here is CASSQWGVSTDTQYF. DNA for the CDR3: TGTGCCAGCAGTCAATGGGGCGTGAGCACAGATACGCAGTATTTT.

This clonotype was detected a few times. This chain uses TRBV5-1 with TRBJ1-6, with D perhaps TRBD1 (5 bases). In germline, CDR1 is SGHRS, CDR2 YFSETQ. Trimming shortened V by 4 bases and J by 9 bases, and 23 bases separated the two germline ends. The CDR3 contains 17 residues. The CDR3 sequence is CASSGIQGSFGISPLHF. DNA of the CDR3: TGCGCCAGCAGCGGTATCCAGGGATCCTTCGGTATTTCACCCCTCCACTTT.

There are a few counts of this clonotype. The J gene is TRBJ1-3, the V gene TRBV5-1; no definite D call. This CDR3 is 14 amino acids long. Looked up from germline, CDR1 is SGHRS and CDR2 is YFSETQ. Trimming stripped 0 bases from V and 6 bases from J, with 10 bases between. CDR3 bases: TGCGCCAGCAGCTTGGAGCCCAGTACAAACACCATATATTTT. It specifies CASSLEPSTNTIYF.

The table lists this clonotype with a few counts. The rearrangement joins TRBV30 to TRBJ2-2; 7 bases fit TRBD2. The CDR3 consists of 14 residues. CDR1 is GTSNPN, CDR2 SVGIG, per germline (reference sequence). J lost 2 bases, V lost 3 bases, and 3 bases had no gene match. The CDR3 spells CAWRGLLNTGELFF. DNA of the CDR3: TGTGCCTGGAGGGGACTATTAAACACCGGGGAGCTGTTTTTT.

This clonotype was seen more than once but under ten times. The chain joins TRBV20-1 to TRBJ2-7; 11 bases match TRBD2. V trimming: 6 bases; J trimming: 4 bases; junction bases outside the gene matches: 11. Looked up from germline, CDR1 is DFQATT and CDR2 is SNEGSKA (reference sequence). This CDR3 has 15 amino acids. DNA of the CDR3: TGCAGTGCCCCGTCCCGACTAGCGGGAAGGTACGAGCAGTACTTC. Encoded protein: CSAPSRLAGRYEQYF.

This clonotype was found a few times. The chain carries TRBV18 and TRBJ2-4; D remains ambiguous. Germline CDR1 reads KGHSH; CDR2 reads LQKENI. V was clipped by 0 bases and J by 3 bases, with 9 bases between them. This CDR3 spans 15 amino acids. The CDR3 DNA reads TGTGCCAGCTCACCACCGAATCGAGGCAAAAACATTCAGTACTTC. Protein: CASSPPNRGKNIQYF.

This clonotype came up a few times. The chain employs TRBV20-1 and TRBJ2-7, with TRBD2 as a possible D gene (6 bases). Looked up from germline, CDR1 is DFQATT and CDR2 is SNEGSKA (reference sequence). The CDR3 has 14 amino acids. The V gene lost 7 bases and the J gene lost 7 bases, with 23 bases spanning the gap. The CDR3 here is CSESSRLALGEQYF. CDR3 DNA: TGCAGTGAGTCCTCACGGCTAGCGTTAGGGGAGCAGTACTTC.

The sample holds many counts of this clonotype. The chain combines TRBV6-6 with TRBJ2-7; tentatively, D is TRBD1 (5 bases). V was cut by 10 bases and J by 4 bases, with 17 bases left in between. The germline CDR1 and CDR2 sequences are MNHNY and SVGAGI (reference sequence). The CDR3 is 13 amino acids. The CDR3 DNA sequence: TGTGCCACGTCCAGGCAGGGCGGATACGAGCAGTACTTC. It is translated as CATSRQGGYEQYF.

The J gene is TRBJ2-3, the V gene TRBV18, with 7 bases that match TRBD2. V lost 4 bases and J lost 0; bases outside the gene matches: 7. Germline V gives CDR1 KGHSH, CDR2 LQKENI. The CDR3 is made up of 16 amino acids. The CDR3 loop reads CASSHLTGGSTDTQYF. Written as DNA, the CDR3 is TGTGCCAGCTCACATTTGACGGGAGGCAGCACAGATACGCAGTATTTT. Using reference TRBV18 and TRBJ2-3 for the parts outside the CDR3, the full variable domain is NAGVMQNPRHLVRRRGQEARLRCSPMKGHSHVYWYRQLPEEGLKFMVYLQKENIIDESGMPKERFSAEFPKEGPSILRIQQVVRGDSAAYFCASSHLTGGSTDTQYFGPGTRLTVL.

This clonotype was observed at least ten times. This CDR3 reads CASSQDLYNEQFF. In nucleotides, the CDR3 is TGTGCCAGCAGCCAAGATCTGTACAATGAGCAGTTCTTC. This rearrangement joins TRBV14 to TRBJ2-1, with unresolved D. Germline V gene sequence: CDR1 SGHDN, CDR2 FVKESK. The V end was cut by 0 bases, the J end by 4 bases, with 4 bases between. This CDR3 is 13 amino acids long. Combining the CDR3 with reference TRBV14 and TRBJ2-1 gives the whole variable domain EAGVTQFPSHSVIEKGQTVTLRCDPISGHDNLYWYRRVMGKEIKFLLHFVKESKQDESGMPNNRFLAERTGGTYSTLKVQPAELEDSGVYFCASSQDLYNEQFFGPGTRLTVL.

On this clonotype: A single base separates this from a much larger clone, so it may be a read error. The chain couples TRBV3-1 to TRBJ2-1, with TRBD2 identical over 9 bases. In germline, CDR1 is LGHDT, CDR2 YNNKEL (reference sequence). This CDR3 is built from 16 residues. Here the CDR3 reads CASSQASGKGYNDQFF. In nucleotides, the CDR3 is TGTGCCAGCAGCCAGGCTAGCGGGAAAGGCTACAATGACCAGTTCTTC.

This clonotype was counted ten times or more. DNA of the CDR3: TGTGCCAGCAGGGCACAGTACTACAATGAGCAGTTCTTC. Translated, it gives CASRAQYYNEQFF. The chain links TRBV6-2 or TRBV6-3 to TRBJ2-1, with D uncertain. CDR1 is MNHEY, CDR2 SVGEGT, per germline. CDR3 length: 13 residues. Trimming left V 6 bases short and J 3 bases short, with 9 bases between.

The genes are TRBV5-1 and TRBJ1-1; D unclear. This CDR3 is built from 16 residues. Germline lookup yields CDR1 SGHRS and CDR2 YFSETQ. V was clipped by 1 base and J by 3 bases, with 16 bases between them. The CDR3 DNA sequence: TGCGCCAGCAGCTTGTCTACGACATGGGATGACACTGAAGCTTTCTTT. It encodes CASSLSTTWDDTEAFF.